Listed here are 26 T cell receptor beta chains from one sample, sequenced in a study of tumor-infiltrating lymphocytes in primary liver carcinoma. The roughly 20-34 mg bulk tissue piece was not sorted before simultaneous RNA and DNA extraction. TCR beta cDNA was prepared out of 500 ng total RNA by means of a constant-region primer. Three-round nested multiplex PCR performed with slightly modified ARM-PCR produced the TCR beta libraries. The first two PCR rounds used TRBV1-TRBV30 primers with a Cbeta primer, nine to eleven cycles each. TCRdb recomputed calls from the multiplex PCR reads with MiXCR, one row per CDR3 protein. The data hold approximately 110,000 distinct CDR3 sequences, with 65% observed a single time. The sample comprised liver tumor tissue from sampling region 1. The subset: tumor region T1, superior pole. These receptors came from a woman aged 60-70 years with primary liver carcinoma and hepatitis B virus infection.

A word on this clonotype: The junction departs from the called germline gene at one end, perhaps through a read error. This chain joins TRBV10-3 and TRBJ2-4; D is unresolved. The CDR3 totals 16 residues. The germline gives CDR1 ENHRY, CDR2 SYGVKD. CDR3 amino acids: CAISAVEPKVKSIQYF. For the CDR3, the DNA is TGTGCCATCAGTGCGGTGGAACCCAAGGTCAAAAGCATTCAGTACTTC.

This clonotype was found once. V usage is TRBV20-1 and J usage is TRBJ2-7; 7 bases are shared with TRBD2. V trimming: 6 bases; J trimming: 1 base; junction bases outside the gene matches: 3. The CDR3 loop spans 12 amino acids. Germline V gene sequence: CDR1 DFQATT, CDR2 SNEGSKA (reference sequence). The CDR3: CSARTRSYEQYF. The CDR3 bases are TGCAGTGCCCGGACTAGATCCTACGAGCAGTACTTC.

This clonotype is a singleton in its sample. This CDR3 fails to terminate in the conserved phenylalanine or tryptophan, so it likely reflects a read error. The chain carries TRBV11-2 and TRBJ2-5; possibly TRBD1 for D (6 bases). Trimming left V 2 bases short and J 4 bases short, with 11 bases between. This CDR3 comprises 14 residues. Per germline, CDR1 SGHAT and CDR2 FQNNGV. CDR3 sequence: CASSLTGRGETQYI. The DNA of the CDR3 is TGTGCCAGCAGCTTAACGGGCAGGGGAGAGACCCAGTACATC.

Many counts were recorded for this clonotype. The chain couples TRBV10-3 to TRBJ2-3; 8 bases are shared with TRBD2. The germline gives CDR1 ENHRY, CDR2 SYGVKD. Trimming at V came to 2 bases and at J to 0 bases, leaving 10 bases not matched to a gene. There are 18 residues in the CDR3. Here the CDR3 reads CAISEPGLAAASTDTQYF. CDR3 DNA sequence: TGTGCCATCAGTGAGCCCGGACTAGCTGCCGCTAGCACAGATACGCAGTATTTT.

This clonotype appeared many times. V gene TRBV7-9 combines with J gene TRBJ1-2; maybe TRBD1 (6 bases). Trimming left V 1 base short and J 7 bases short, with 13 bases between. Germline V gene lookup returns CDR1 SEHNR and CDR2 FQNEAQ (reference sequence). The CDR3 covers 14 residues. CDR3 bases: TGTGCCAGCAGCTTAGGGTGGGACATATCTGGCTACACCTTC. Its protein is CASSLGWDISGYTF.

The chain has TRBV12-3 or TRBV12-4 and TRBJ2-1, with D tentatively TRBD2 (6 bases). The CDR3 runs to 16 residues. Trimming removed 8 bases at V and 11 bases at J, with 28 bases between. CDR3 amino acids: CASGQTTTSVVHQQFF. CDR3 nucleotide sequence: TGTGCCAGCGGTCAAACCACGACTAGTGTGGTTCACCAGCAGTTCTTC.

This clonotype was seen a single time. The germline gene is not matched at one end of the junction; a read error may be the cause. The V call is TRBV11-2, the J call TRBJ2-7; possibly TRBD1 or TRBD2 for D (6 bases each). Germline CDR1 SGHAT, CDR2 FQNNGV. This CDR3 is 14 amino acids long. The CDR3 DNA is TGTGCCAGCAGCACGACAAGGGGGGCCTACGCGCAGCACTTC. Residues: CASSTTRGAYAQHF.

Notes on this clonotype: At one boundary the junction diverges from the germline segment, which might be a read error. The chain employs TRBV11-2 and TRBJ1-2; D unresolved. The CDR3 spans 15 residues. Germline V lookup: CDR1 SGHAT, CDR2 FQNNGV. CDR3 coding DNA: TGCGCCAGCATCGTGTATCGGACCCCTGACTATGGCTACACCTTC. Protein sequence: CASIVYRTPDYGYTF.

This chain connects TRBV5-6 to TRBJ2-2; TRBD2 matches 10 bases. Trimming cost V 2 bases and J 0 bases; bases outside gene matches: 1. Germline CDR1 and CDR2: SGHDT and YYEEEE. The CDR3 spans 16 residues. The CDR3 region has the DNA TGTGCCAGCAGCTTAGGACTAGCGGCGAACACCGGGGAGCTGTTTTTT. Its translation: CASSLGLAANTGELFF.

Details on this clonotype: Being one base from a much bigger clone, this may be a read error. The V gene is TRBV10-3, the J gene TRBJ2-7, with D maybe TRBD1 (6 bases). The CDR3 consists of 12 residues. Germline V gene lookup returns CDR1 ENHRY and CDR2 SYGVKD. The CDR3 bases are TGTGTCACCCGACAGGACTCCTACGAGCAGTACTTC. Its protein product is CVTRQDSYEQYF.

This clonotype has only one observation. The junction departs from germline at one end; a sequencing error may be responsible. This chain links TRBV11-1 with TRBJ2-7; 7 bases match TRBD2. The CDR3 is made up of 14 amino acids. Per germline, CDR1 SGHAT and CDR2 FQDESV (reference sequence). CDR3 bases: TGTGTCAGCAGCTTAACCAGCGGGGACTACGTGCAGTACTTC. Translating gives CVSSLTSGDYVQYF.

This clonotype was counted between two and nine times. Relative to the germline gene, one junction end is altered; a read error may explain this. The V call is TRBV6-5, the J call TRBJ1-4; D remains ambiguous. The CDR3 extends over 14 amino acids. The germline V gene has CDR1 MNHEY and CDR2 SVGAGI. The DNA for the CDR3 is TGTGCCAGCAGTTGCACAGCAACTAATGGAAAACTGTTTTTT. It translates to CASSCTATNGKLFF.

This chain connects TRBV11-2 to TRBJ2-1; D gene uncertain. The CDR3 length is 13 residues. Trimming pared 7 bases from V and 4 bases from J, leaving 11 bases between. Germline V gives CDR1 SGHAT, CDR2 FQNNGV. The DNA of the CDR3 is TGTGCCAGCATCGCGTGGGGTTACAATGAGCAGTTCTTC. Translating gives CASIAWGYNEQFF.

This clonotype was seen more than once but under ten times. V and J are TRBV5-1 and TRBJ2-3; weak D call: TRBD2 (6 bases). This CDR3 is built from 19 residues. V lost 0 bases and J lost 3, with 23 bases in between. Germline loops: CDR1 SGHRS, CDR2 YFSETQ. The CDR3: CASSLARAGRSYRTDTQYF. In DNA form, the CDR3 reads TGCGCCAGCAGCTTGGCCCGGGCGGGACGATCGTATCGTACAGATACGCAGTATTTT.

On this clonotype: The junction differs from germline at one of its ends, possibly a read error. J is TRBJ1-1 and V is TRBV19; D call uncertain. This CDR3 region has 12 residues. Germline CDR1 LNHDA, CDR2 SQIVND (reference sequence). The CDR3 DNA sequence: TGTGCCAGTAAAGACGTGAACACTGAAACTTTCTTT. As protein: CASKDVNTETFF.

A remark on this clonotype: A read error may be the cause here, since a much bigger clone is one base away. This rearrangement joins TRBV29-1 to TRBJ1-2; no definite D call. CDR3 size: 14 residues. Per germline, CDR1 SQVTM and CDR2 ANQGSEA. V was pared by 6 bases and J by 6 bases, with 20 bases between. The CDR3 is CSVPTRLGDDGYTF. The CDR3 DNA reads as TGCAGCGTGCCCACAAGGTTAGGTGATGATGGCTACACCTTC. The full variable domain, in which reference TRBV29-1 and TRBJ1-2 provide the parts outside the CDR3, is SAVISQKPSRDICQRGTSLTIQCQVDSQVTMMFWYRQQPGQSLTLIATANQGSEATYESGFVIDKFPISRPNLTFSTLTVSNMSPEDSSIYLCSVPTRLGDDGYTFGSGTRLTVV.

To note about this clonotype: Possible read error: a much larger clone is one base away. CDR3 protein: CASSEAAGAFQPQHF. The CDR3 DNA reads TGTGCCAGCAGTGAAGCGGCCGGGGCATTTCAGCCCCAGCATTTT. The chain uses TRBV6-1 and TRBJ1-5; possible D gene TRBD1, 5 bases. With 0 bases removed from V and 6 bases from J, the gap between germline ends came to 12 bases. Germline-derived CDR1 and CDR2 are MNHNS and SASEGT. The CDR3 loop spans 15 amino acids.

This clonotype was picked up many times. The chain links TRBV10-1 to TRBJ2-1, with 14 bases identical to TRBD2. CDR1 WNHNN and CDR2 SYGVQD come from the germline V gene (reference sequence). The CDR3 spans 15 residues. The ends lost 5 bases at V and 9 bases at J; junction bases unmatched: 6. In DNA, the CDR3 is TGCGCCAGCAGTCCCGGGACTAGCGGGAGAGGTGAGCAGTTCTTC. Its protein is CASSPGTSGRGEQFF.

About this clonotype itself: One end of the junction fails to match germline, which may point to a read error. The chain joins TRBV7-8 to TRBJ2-3; D ambiguous. The CDR3 contains 14 residues. Germline values: CDR1 SGHVS, CDR2 FQNEAQ. In DNA, the CDR3 is TGTGTCAGCAGGCCGCAATGGAACACAGATACGCAGTATTTT. Protein product: CVSRPQWNTDTQYF.

This clonotype was seen repeatedly, ten times or more. The rearrangement uses TRBV6-6 and TRBJ1-5; D possibly corresponds to TRBD1 (6 bases). V dropped 0 bases and J dropped 1 base, with 10 bases sitting between them. The CDR3 has 16 amino acids. Germline lookup yields CDR1 MNHNY and CDR2 SVGAGI (reference sequence). Here the CDR3 reads CASSYSTGRSNQPQHF. The CDR3 DNA is TGTGCCAGCAGTTACTCAACAGGGAGGAGCAATCAGCCCCAGCATTTT.

Notes on this clonotype: One end of the junction varies from germline; a read error may be responsible. V usage is TRBV6-6 and J usage is TRBJ1-1; D perhaps matches TRBD1 (6 bases). The CDR3 is 15 residues long. Germline V lookup: CDR1 MNHNY, CDR2 SVGAGI (reference sequence). The CDR3 nucleotides are TGTGCCAGCAGTTACAGCGCCTACAGGGACACTGAAGCTTTCTTC. Its protein product is CASSYSAYRDTEAFF.

This clonotype was seen more than once but under ten times. A much larger clone is a single base away; this may be a read error. The DNA for the CDR3 is TGTGCCGGCAGTTTAAGGAATCAAGAGACCCAGTACTTC. Its translation: CAGSLRNQETQYF. The chain combines TRBV12-3 or TRBV12-4 with TRBJ2-5; the D is unclear. This CDR3 region has 13 residues.

This clonotype was seen more than once but under ten times. V gene TRBV5-6 combines with J gene TRBJ1-2, with TRBD1 matching 7 bases. The CDR3 loop spans 13 amino acids. Germline trimming cut 4 bases from V and 1 base from J; bases unmatched to any gene: 1. Germline values: CDR1 SGHDT, CDR2 YYEEEE. The CDR3 is CASSRDSNYGYTF. CDR3 nucleotide sequence: TGTGCCAGCAGCCGGGACAGTAACTATGGCTACACCTTC.

On this clonotype: The germline gene is not matched at one end of the junction; a read error may be the cause. The rearrangement joins TRBV11-2 to TRBJ2-2, with D possibly TRBD2 on 5 matching bases. The CDR3 loop spans 16 amino acids. Germline loops: CDR1 SGHAT, CDR2 FQNNGV. Written as DNA, the CDR3 is TGTGCCAGCAGCCGTCGACTACCGGAAAACACCTGGGAGCTGTTTTTT. The encoded protein is CASSRRLPENTWELFF.

As regards this clonotype: One base away lies a much larger clone, so this may be a sequencing read error. This chain connects TRBV6-1 to TRBJ2-7, with D uncertain. Trimming left V 7 bases short and J 9 bases short, with 19 bases between. CDR1 and CDR2 from the germline V gene are MNHNS and SASEGT. The CDR3 has 13 amino acids. CDR3 in DNA: TGTGCCAGCATTGGGATCCTCCTACACGGGCAGTACTTC. This translates into CASIGILLHGQYF.

About this clonotype itself: One end of the junction fails to match germline, which may point to a read error. This sequence joins TRBV11-1 and TRBJ2-7; D may be TRBD2 (6 bases). Germline V lookup: CDR1 SGHAT, CDR2 FQDESV (reference sequence). The CDR3 is 17 residues long. The CDR3 loop is CASSRSFERARSCEQYF. In nucleotides, the CDR3 is TGTGCCAGCAGCCGATCCTTTGAGCGGGCTAGGTCCTGCGAGCAGTACTTC.